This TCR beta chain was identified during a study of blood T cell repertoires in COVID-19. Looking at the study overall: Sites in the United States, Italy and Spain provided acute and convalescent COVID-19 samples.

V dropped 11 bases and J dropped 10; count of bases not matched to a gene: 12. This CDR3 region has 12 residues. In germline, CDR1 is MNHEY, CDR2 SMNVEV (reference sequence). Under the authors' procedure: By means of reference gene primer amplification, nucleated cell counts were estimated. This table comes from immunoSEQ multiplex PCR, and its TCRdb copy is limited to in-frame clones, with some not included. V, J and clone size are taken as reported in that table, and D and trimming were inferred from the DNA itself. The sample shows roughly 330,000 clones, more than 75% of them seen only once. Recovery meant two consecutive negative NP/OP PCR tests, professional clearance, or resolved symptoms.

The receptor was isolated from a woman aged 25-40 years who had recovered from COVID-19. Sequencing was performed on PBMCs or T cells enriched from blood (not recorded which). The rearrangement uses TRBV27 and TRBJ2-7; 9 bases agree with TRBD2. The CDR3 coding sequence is TGTGCCGTGGGGACTAGCCGCTTTAATCAGTACTTC. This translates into CAVGTSRFNQYF.